The 6 T cell receptor beta chains below all came from one sample that was sequenced in a study of cytotoxic CD8 clonotypes in ibrutinib-treated CLL. Here immunoSEQ multiplex PCR was the method, and the copy in TCRdb shows in-frame clones only, minus some. In the table there are fewer than 35,000 clones, approximately 57% of which are singletons. The specimen was PBMCs, collected before ibrutinib treatment. The receptors stem from a human donor with chronic lymphocytic leukemia.

This clone was detected a few times. The chain uses TRBV29-1 and TRBJ2-2; 10 positions match TRBD2. With V trimmed by 4 bases and J by 8 bases, 7 bases remained unmatched. This CDR3 is 14 amino acids long. From germline, CDR1 is SQVTM and CDR2 ANQGSEA. The CDR3 loop reads CSVVLAGELGELFF. DNA for the CDR3: TGCAGCGTTGTCCTAGCGGGAGAGTTAGGGGAGCTGTTTTTT.

The sample holds a few counts of this clone. The J gene is TRBJ1-1, the V gene TRBV25-1; D is ambiguous. The CDR3 is 15 amino acids. Trimming stripped 3 bases from V and 0 bases from J, with 11 bases between. CDR1 is MGHDK, CDR2 SYGVNS, per germline. The CDR3 protein is CASSDRGALNTEAFF. Written as DNA, the CDR3 is TGTGCCAGCAGTGACCGCGGAGCCTTGAACACTGAAGCTTTCTTT.

The chain carries TRBV7-3 and TRBJ1-6; the match to TRBD1 covers 10 bases. Germline assignment: CDR1 SGHTA and CDR2 FQGTGA. The CDR3 is 16 amino acids. V was pared by 5 bases and J by 8 bases, with 9 bases of the junction left unmatched. The CDR3 is CASSLGDRGSYSPLHF. The CDR3 DNA reads TGTGCCAGCAGCCTTGGGGACAGGGGATCGTATTCACCCCTCCACTTT.

This rearrangement joins TRBV7-9 to TRBJ1-2; the D is unclear. V was clipped by 5 bases and J by 4 bases, with 14 bases between them. Per germline, CDR1 SEHNR and CDR2 FQNEAQ (reference sequence). This CDR3 is built from 14 residues. The CDR3 reads CASSPRNSAYGYTF. The CDR3 DNA follows: TGTGCCAGCAGCCCTCGTAATTCGGCCTATGGCTACACCTTC.

The genes are TRBV28 and TRBJ1-2; a weak D match, TRBD1 (5 bases). CDR3 length: 18 amino acids. Trimming pared 2 bases from V and 4 bases from J, leaving 23 bases between. The germline gives CDR1 MDHEN, CDR2 SYDVKM. CDR3 region: CASSLRTIRLTPFYGYTF. The CDR3 DNA sequence: TGTGCCAGCAGTTTACGGACAATCCGACTCACCCCCTTCTATGGCTACACCTTC.

The chain carries TRBV27 and TRBJ2-7; 10 bases are shared with TRBD1. Germline V lookup: CDR1 MNHEY, CDR2 SMNVEV (reference sequence). The CDR3 length is 15 residues. J was trimmed by 3 bases and V by 7 bases; bases with no gene match: 9. For the CDR3, the DNA is TGTGCCAGCAAAGGGGGGAGGGACAGGGGCTACGAGCAGTACTTC. Translating gives CASKGGRDRGYEQYF.